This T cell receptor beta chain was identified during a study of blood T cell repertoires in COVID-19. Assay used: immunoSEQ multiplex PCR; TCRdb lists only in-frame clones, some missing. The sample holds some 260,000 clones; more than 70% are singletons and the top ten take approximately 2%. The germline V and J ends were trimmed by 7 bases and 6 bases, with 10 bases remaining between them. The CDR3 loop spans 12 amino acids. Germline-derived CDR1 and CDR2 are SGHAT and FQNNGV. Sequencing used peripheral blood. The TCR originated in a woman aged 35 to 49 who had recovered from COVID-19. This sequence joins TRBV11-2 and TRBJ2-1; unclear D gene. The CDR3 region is CASTPSLNEQFF. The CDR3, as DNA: TGTGCCAGCACCCCTTCACTCAATGAGCAGTTCTTC.